The TCR beta chain described here comes from a study of shared clonotypes between healthy human individuals. Study-wide background: Aged between 18 and 49, the donors were a couple of women and a few men.

CD8 memory pooled CD45RO+ cells and CCR7-negative CD45RA+ TemRA cells. This table comes from immunoSEQ multiplex PCR, and its TCRdb copy is limited to in-frame clones, with some not included. Of approximately 640,000 clones listed, around 91% are singletons. This clone was counted between two and nine times. Antigen: not known. Germline CDR1 and CDR2: MNHEY and SMNVEV (reference sequence). There are 14 residues in the CDR3. Trimming removed 2 bases from V and 1 base from J, with 8 bases in between. Study-level results: Sequencing depth was expected to influence donor clonotype sharing. Tissues were not sampled, only blood, and their repertoires likely differ.

The receptor was derived from a man between 18 and 35 years old in good health. Some clones in this sample may be carry-over from other donors' samples. The sample was memory CD8+ T cells from PBMCs. Subset in this sample: CD45RO+ cells pooled with CCR7-negative TemRA cells. This sequence joins TRBV27 and TRBJ1-1, with D maybe TRBD1 (5 bases). The CDR3 nucleotides are TGTGCCAGCAGTTTAAGACAGAAGAACACTGAAGCTTTCTTT. This sequence encodes CASSLRQKNTEAFF.